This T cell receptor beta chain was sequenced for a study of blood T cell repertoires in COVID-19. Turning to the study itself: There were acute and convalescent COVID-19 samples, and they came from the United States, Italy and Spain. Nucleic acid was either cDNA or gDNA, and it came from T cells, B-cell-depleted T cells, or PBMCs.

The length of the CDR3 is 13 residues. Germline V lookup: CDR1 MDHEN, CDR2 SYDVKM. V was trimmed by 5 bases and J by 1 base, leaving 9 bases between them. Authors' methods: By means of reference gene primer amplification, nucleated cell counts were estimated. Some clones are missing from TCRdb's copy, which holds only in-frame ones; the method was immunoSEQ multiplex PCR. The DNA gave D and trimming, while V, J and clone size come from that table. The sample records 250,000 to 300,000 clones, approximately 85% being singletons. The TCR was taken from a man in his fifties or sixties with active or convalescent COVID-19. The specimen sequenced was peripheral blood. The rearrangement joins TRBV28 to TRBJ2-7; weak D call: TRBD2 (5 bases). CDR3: CASSTTSSYEQYF. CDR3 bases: TGTGCCAGCAGTACCACTAGTTCCTACGAGCAGTACTTC.